Listed below are T cell receptor beta chains from one sample, sequenced in a study of a mutant IDH1 vaccine in newly diagnosed glioma. Libraries were prepared by immunoSEQ multiplex PCR; TCRdb keeps only in-frame clonotypes and omits some of them. The top ten hold 4.5% to 5.5% of the sample, which has 45,000 to 65,000 clones, approximately 64% seen once. For these TCRs, the target antigens are not known. Here the sequenced sample was peripheral blood mononuclear cells (PBMCs), taken from a glioma patient whose treatment included an IDH1 peptide vaccine. The receptor set was obtained from a man aged 35-49 years with glioma. Some clones in this sample may be carry-over from other donors' samples. Each CDR3 is given with its conserved first and last residue.

V: TRBV6-5
CDR3: CASSYLANTEAFF

V: TRBV6-1
CDR3: CASTFGANQPQHF

V: TRBV5-1
CDR3: CASSPDNNQPQHF

V: TRBV11-2
CDR3: CASSPRVGAWGTGELFF

V: TRBV6-5
CDR3: CASNKMAGSNQPQHF

V: TRBV10-2
CDR3: CASKNREYGYTF

V: TRBV7-9
CDR3: CASLQAGIADTQYF

V: TRBV6-6
CDR3: CASRIYKKTEAFF

V: TRBV7-9
CDR3: CASSKDHYAPNEKLFF

V: TRBV6-6
CDR3: CASTLKGGNQPQHF

V: TRBV15
CDR3: CATSREVAFSYEQYF

V: TRBV5-1
CDR3: CASSSTGDSGNTIYF

V: TRBV5-6
CDR3: CASNAVAGAVTDTQYF

V: TRBV19
CDR3: CASSKLAGRVRLFF

V: TRBV5-1
CDR3: CASSLEWGDTQYF

V: TRBV27
CDR3: CASSSGAGYNSPLHF

V: TRBV4-2
CDR3: CASSQLYSHPGGLISYNEQFF

V: TRBV5-1
CDR3: CASSLGSGELFF

V: TRBV6-5
CDR3: CASSYLGNNEQFF

V: TRBV9
CDR3: CASSVGPGPKEYGYTF

V: TRBV10-3
CDR3: CAISESGGPREQFF

V: TRBV7-2
CDR3: CASSLWGQRNYGYTF

V: TRBV5-1
CDR3: CASSLEGKAQYF

V: TRBV13
CDR3: CASSLGFGGSVGAYGYTF

V: TRBV6-5
CDR3: CASSYYRSEKLFF

V: TRBV2
CDR3: CASSDPGGSYEQYF

V: TRBV13
CDR3: CASSLGPGQGYGYTF

V: TRBV6-5
CDR3: CASSQDTGNDSPLHF

V: TRBV6-5
CDR3: CASSSGIEQYF

V: TRBV18
CDR3: CASSPLTGFDGYTF

V: TRBV7-9
CDR3: CASSQTGYGYTF

V: TRBV7-9
CDR3: CASSLEGGNSPLHF

V: TRBV12-5
CDR3: CASGRQGNNQPQHF

V: TRBV10-3
CDR3: CAISDPSGGASLNEQFF

V: TRBV5-1
CDR3: CASSLDRGRSGDTQYF

V: TRBV19
CDR3: CASSRQGSTQPQHF

V: TRBV30
CDR3: CAWTFGNTEAFF

V: TRBV5-1
CDR3: CASSIGLAGGPGNIQYF

V: TRBV10-1
CDR3: CASSAIGGYQETQYF

V: TRBV7-9
CDR3: CASSPGPEAFF

V: TRBV6-1
CDR3: CASSEQAGLYEQYF

V: TRBV5-1
CDR3: CASSSGQSNQPQHF